This TCR beta chain was captured by sequencing in a study of control samples from healthy donors and cancer patients. Profiling relied on immunoSEQ multiplex PCR, and the TCRdb table lists in-frame clones only, not all of them. The table lists fewer than 120,000 clones, approximately 90% of them singletons. This CDR3 region has 14 residues. Germline-derived CDR1 and CDR2 are SQVTM and ANQGSEA. With 4 bases removed from V and 1 base from J, the gap between germline ends came to 12 bases. J is TRBJ2-3 and V is TRBV29-1, with a tentative D call TRBD1 (5 bases). The TCR originated in a woman in her fifties or sixties with lung cancer. Material: PBMCs. The CDR3 bases are TGCAGCGTTGCCCAAAGGGGCGGCACAGATACGCAGTATTTT. Amino acids: CSVAQRGGTDTQYF.